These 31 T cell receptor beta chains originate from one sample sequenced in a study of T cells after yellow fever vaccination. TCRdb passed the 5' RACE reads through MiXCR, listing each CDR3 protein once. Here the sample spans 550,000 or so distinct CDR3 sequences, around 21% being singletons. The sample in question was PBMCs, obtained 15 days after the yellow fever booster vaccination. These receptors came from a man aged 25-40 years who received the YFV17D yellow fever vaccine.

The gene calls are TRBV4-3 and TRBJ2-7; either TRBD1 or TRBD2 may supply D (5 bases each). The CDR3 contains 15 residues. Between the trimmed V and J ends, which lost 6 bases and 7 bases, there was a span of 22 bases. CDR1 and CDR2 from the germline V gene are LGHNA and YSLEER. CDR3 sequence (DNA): TGCGCCAGCAGTGTATACGGGGCTTCGCTACGGGAGCAGTACTTC. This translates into CASSVYGASLREQYF.

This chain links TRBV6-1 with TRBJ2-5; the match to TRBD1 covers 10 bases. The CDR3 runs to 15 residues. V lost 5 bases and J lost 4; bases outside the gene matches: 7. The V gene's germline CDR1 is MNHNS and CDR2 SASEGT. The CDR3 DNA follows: TGTGCCAGCAGTCCCGGGACAGGGGCAGTAGAGACCCAGTACTTC. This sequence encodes CASSPGTGAVETQYF.

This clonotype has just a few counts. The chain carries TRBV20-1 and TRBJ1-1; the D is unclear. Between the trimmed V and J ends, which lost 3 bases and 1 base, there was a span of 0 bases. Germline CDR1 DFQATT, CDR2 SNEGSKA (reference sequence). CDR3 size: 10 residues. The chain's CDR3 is CSARNTEAFF. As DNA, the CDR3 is TGCAGTGCTAGGAACACTGAAGCTTTCTTT.

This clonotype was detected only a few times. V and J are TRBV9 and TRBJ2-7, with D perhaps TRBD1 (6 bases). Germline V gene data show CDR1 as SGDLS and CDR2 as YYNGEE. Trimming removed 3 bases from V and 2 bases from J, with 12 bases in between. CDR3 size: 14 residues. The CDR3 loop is CASSGRGTPYEQYF. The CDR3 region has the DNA TGTGCCAGCAGCGGCAGGGGTACCCCCTACGAGCAGTACTTC.

CDR3 nucleotides: TGTGCCAGCTCACCCGGGCTAGCGGGAGCTTACAATGAGCAGTTCTTC. Translated: CASSPGLAGAYNEQFF. The chain joins TRBV18 to TRBJ2-1, with 10 bases matching TRBD2. The V and J ends lost 3 bases and 4 bases, in that order; junction bases with no gene match: 6. CDR3 length: 16 amino acids. Germline CDR1 KGHSH, CDR2 LQKENI.

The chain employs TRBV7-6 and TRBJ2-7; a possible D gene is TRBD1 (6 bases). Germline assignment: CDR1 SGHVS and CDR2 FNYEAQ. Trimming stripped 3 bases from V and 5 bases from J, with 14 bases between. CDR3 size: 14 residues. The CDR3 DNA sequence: TGTGCCAGCAGCTTCCTCGACAGGTCCAACGAGCAGTACTTC. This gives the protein CASSFLDRSNEQYF.

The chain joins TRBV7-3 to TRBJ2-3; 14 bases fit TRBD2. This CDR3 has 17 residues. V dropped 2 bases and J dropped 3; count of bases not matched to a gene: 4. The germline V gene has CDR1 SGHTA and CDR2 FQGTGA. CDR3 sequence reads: CASSLPGLAGGTDTQYF. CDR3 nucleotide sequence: TGTGCCAGCAGCTTACCCGGACTAGCGGGAGGAACAGATACGCAGTATTTT.

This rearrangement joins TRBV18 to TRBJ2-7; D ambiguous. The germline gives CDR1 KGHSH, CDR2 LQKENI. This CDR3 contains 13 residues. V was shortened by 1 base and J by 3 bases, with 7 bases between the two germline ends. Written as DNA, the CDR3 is TGTGCCAGCTCACCACTAAGGATCTACGAGCAGTACTTC. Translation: CASSPLRIYEQYF.

CDR3 sequence (DNA): TGTGCCACCAACCCGGACCAAAACAATGAAAAACTGTTTTTT. Translated, it gives CATNPDQNNEKLFF. The chain is built from TRBV15 and TRBJ1-4; D is unresolved. Trimming removed 7 bases from V and 5 bases from J, with 14 bases in between. This CDR3 is built from 14 residues. Per germline, CDR1 LNHNV and CDR2 YYDKDF (reference sequence).

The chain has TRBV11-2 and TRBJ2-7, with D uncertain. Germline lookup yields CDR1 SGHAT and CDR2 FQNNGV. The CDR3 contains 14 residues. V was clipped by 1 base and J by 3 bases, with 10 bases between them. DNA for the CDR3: TGTGCCAGCAGCTTAGGAAGACGGAGCTACGAGCAGTACTTC. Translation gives CASSLGRRSYEQYF. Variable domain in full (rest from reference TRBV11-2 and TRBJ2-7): EAGVAQSPRYKIIEKRQSVAFWCNPISGHATLYWYQQILGQGPKLLIQFQNNGVVDDSQLPKDRFSAERLKGVDSTLKIQPAKLEDSAVYLCASSLGRRSYEQYFGPGTRLTVT.

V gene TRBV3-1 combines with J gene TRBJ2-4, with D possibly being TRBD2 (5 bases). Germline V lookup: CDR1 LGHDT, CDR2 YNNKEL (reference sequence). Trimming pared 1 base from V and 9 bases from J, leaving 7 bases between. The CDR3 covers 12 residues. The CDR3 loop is CASSQVSGIQYF. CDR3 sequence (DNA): TGTGCCAGCAGCCAAGTCAGCGGCATTCAGTACTTC.

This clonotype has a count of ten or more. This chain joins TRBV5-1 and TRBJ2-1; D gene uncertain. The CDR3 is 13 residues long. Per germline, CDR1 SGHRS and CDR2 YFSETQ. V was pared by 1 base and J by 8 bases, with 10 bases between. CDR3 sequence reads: CASSLRATDEQFF. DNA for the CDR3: TGCGCCAGCAGCTTGAGGGCCACCGATGAGCAGTTCTTC. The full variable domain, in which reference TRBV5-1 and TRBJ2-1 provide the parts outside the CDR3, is KAGVTQTPRYLIKTRGQQVTLSCSPISGHRSVSWYQQTPGQGLQFLFEYFSETQRNKGNFPGRFSGRQFSNSRSEMNVSTLELGDSALYLCASSLRATDEQFFGPGTRLTVL.

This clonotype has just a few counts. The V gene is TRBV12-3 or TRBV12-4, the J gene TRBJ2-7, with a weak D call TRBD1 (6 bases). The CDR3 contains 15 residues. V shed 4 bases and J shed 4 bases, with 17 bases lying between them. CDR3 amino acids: CASSWNSAGDYEQYF. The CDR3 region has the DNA TGTGCCAGCAGTTGGAATTCGGCAGGGGATTACGAGCAGTACTTC.

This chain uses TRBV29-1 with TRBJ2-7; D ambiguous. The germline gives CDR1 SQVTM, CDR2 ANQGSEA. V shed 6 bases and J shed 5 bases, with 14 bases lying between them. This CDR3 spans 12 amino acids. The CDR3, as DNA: TGCAGCGTCGGGCCTTCAGGAGACGAGCAGTACTTC. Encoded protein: CSVGPSGDEQYF.

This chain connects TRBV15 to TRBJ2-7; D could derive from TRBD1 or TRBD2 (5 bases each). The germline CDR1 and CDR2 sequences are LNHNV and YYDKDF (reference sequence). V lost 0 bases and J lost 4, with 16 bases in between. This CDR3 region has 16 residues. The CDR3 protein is CATSREGDGYQYEQYF. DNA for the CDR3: TGTGCCACCAGCAGAGAGGGGGACGGTTACCAATACGAGCAGTACTTC.

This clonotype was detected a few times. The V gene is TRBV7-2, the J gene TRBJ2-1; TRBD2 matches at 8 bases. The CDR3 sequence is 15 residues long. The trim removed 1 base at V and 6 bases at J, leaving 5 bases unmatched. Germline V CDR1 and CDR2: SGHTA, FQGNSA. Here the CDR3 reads CASSLVAGLPNEQFF. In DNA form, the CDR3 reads TGTGCCAGCAGCTTAGTAGCGGGACTCCCCAATGAGCAGTTCTTC.

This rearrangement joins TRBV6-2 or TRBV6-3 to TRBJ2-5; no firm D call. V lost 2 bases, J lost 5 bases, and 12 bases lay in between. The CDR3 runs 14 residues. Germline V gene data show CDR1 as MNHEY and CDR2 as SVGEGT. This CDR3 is CASSYEARVETQYF. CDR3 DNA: TGTGCCAGCAGTTACGAAGCTAGGGTGGAGACCCAGTACTTC.

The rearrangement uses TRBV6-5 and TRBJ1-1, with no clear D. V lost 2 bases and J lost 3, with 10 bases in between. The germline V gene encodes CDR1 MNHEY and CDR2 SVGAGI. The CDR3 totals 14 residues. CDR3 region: CASSYHGWDTEAFF. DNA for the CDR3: TGTGCCAGCAGTTACCACGGGTGGGACACTGAAGCTTTCTTT.

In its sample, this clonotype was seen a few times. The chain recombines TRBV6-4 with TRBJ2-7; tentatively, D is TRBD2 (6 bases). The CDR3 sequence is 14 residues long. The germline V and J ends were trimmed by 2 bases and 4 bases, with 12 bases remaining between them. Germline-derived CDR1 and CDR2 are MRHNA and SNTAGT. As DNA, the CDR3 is TGTGCCAGCAGTGACGTCCGGGGGAGGTACGAGCAGTACTTC. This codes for CASSDVRGRYEQYF.

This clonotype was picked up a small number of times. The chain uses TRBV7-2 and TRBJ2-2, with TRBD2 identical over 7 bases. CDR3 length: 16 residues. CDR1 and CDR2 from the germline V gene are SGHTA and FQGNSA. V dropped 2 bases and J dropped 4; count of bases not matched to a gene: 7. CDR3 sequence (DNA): TGTGCCAGCAGCTTACAGGCGGGAGTCGTCACCGGGGAGCTGTTTTTT. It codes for CASSLQAGVVTGELFF.

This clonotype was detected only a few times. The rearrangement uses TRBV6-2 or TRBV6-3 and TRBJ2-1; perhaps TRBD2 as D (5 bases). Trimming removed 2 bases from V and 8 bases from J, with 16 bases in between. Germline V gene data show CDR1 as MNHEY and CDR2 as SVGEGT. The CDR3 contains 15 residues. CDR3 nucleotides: TGTGCCAGCAGTTACCGGCGGGTGGAGGTCGATGAGCAGTTCTTC. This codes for CASSYRRVEVDEQFF.

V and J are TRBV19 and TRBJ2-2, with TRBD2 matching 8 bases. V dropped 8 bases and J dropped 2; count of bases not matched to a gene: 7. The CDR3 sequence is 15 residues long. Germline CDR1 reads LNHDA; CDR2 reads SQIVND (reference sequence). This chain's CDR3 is CASRLGRENTGELFF. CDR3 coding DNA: TGTGCCAGTCGCCTCGGGAGGGAAAACACCGGGGAGCTGTTTTTT.

The CDR3, as DNA: TGTGCCAGCAGCTTAGAAGGGGTTCACTATGGCTACACCTTC. Amino acid sequence: CASSLEGVHYGYTF. This chain uses TRBV7-9 with TRBJ1-2; D may be TRBD1 (5 bases). The CDR3 is made up of 14 amino acids. V shed 1 base and J shed 3 bases, with 9 bases lying between them. Germline CDR1 is SEHNR and CDR2 is FQNEAQ (reference sequence).

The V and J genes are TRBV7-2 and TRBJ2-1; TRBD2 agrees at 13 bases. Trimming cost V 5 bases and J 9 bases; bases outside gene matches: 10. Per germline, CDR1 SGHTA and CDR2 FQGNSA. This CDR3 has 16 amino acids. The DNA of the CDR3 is TGTGCCAGCAGCCCCAACGGACTAGCGGGGGTAGGTGAGCAGTTCTTC. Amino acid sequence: CASSPNGLAGVGEQFF.

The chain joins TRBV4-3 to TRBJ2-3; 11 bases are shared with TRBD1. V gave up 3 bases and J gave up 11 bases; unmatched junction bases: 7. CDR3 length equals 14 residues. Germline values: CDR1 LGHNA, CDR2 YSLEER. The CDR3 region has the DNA TGCGCCAGCAGCCAGGACAGGGGGCGGTCACTGCAGTATTTT. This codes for CASSQDRGRSLQYF.

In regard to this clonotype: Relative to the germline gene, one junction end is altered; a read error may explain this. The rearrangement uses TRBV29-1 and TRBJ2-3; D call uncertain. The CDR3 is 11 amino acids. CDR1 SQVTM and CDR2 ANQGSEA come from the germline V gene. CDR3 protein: CSVEDTDTQYF. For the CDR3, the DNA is TGCAGCGTGGAAGACACAGATACGCAGTATTTT.

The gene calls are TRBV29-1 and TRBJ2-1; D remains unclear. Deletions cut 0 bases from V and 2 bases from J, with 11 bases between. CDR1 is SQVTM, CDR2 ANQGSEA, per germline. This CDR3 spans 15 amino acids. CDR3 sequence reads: CSVEDPTTPYNEQFF. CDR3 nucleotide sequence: TGCAGCGTTGAAGATCCGACGACCCCCTACAATGAGCAGTTCTTC.

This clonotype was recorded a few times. For the CDR3, the DNA is TGTGCCAGCAGCTTTAGCGGGAGCAACATTCAGTACTTC. This codes for CASSFSGSNIQYF. The chain combines TRBV7-8 with TRBJ2-4, with 9 bases aligning to TRBD2. Losses at the gene ends were 3 bases for V and 7 bases for J; bases not matched to a gene: 1. Germline V gives CDR1 SGHVS, CDR2 FQNEAQ. The CDR3 is made up of 13 amino acids. The full variable domain, rest sourced from reference TRBV7-8 and TRBJ2-4, is GAGVSQSPRYKVAKRGQDVALRCDPISGHVSLFWYQQALGQGPEFLTYFQNEAQLDKSGLPSDRFFAERPEGSVSTLKIQRTQQEDSAVYLCASSFSGSNIQYFGAGTRLSVL.

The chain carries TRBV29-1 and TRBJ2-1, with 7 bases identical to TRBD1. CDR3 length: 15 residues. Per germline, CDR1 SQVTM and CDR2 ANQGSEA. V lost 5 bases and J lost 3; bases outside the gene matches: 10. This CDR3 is CSVSFGQANYNEQFF. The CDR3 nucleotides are TGCAGCGTTTCTTTTGGACAGGCCAACTACAATGAGCAGTTCTTC.

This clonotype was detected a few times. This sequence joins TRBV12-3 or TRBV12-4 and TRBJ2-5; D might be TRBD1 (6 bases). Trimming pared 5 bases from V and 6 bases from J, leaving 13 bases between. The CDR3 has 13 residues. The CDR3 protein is CASSPDRLQTQYF. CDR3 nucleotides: TGTGCCAGCAGTCCCGACAGGCTTCAGACCCAGTACTTC.

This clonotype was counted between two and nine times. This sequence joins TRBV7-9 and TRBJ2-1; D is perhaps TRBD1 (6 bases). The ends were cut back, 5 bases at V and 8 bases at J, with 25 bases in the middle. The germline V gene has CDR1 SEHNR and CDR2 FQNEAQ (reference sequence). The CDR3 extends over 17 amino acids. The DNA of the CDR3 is TGTGCCAGCAGCACATATTACGTAGGGGGACAAGGGCATGAGCAGTTCTTC. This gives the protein CASSTYYVGGQGHEQFF.